The 21 T cell receptor beta chains below come from one sample, sequenced in a study of type 1 regulatory T cells. TCRdb reanalysed the reads using MiXCR and keeps one entry per CDR3 protein. The sample has 25,000 or so distinct CDR3 sequences; less than 50% are singletons. For these receptors, no antigen is known. The sequenced sample consisted of cultured T cells, either the whole culture or a sorted T cell fraction (not recorded which). These receptors all come from a human donor in good health.

This rearrangement joins TRBV7-2 to TRBJ2-2, with TRBD1 identical over 7 bases. The CDR3 sequence is 15 residues long. The germline CDR1 and CDR2 sequences are SGHTA and FQGNSA. Trimming took 4 bases from V and 6 from J; bases not matched to a gene: 8. The CDR3 bases are TGTGCCAGCAGCTCCGCCGGGACAGTCGCCGGGGAGCTGTTTTTT. It codes for CASSSAGTVAGELFF.

This clonotype is medium-sized in the sample. The chain has TRBV20-1 and TRBJ2-7, with D perhaps TRBD1 (6 bases). This CDR3 region has 15 residues. Germline V CDR1 and CDR2: DFQATT, SNEGSKA (reference sequence). The V and J ends lost 0 bases and 3 bases respectively, with 15 bases between them. CDR3 nucleotides: TGCAGTGCTAGAGATCCGACAGGCCCTTTCTACGAGCAGTACTTC. Its translation is CSARDPTGPFYEQYF.

The chain has TRBV29-1 and TRBJ1-2; 8 positions agree with TRBD1. The CDR3 runs 14 residues. J gave up 8 bases and V 6 bases, and 14 bases lay outside the gene matches. CDR1 and CDR2 from the germline V gene are SQVTM and ANQGSEA. The chain's CDR3 is CSVARQGPFKGYTF. As DNA, the CDR3 is TGCAGCGTCGCCAGACAGGGGCCGTTTAAGGGCTACACCTTC.

The chain couples TRBV20-1 to TRBJ2-5, with 8 bases that match TRBD2. CDR3 size: 15 residues. The trim removed 3 bases at V and 1 base at J, leaving 7 bases unmatched. Per the germline V gene, CDR1 is DFQATT and CDR2 is SNEGSKA (reference sequence). CDR3 region: CSARGAGALQETQYF. In DNA, the CDR3 is TGCAGTGCTAGGGGAGCGGGGGCCCTCCAAGAGACCCAGTACTTC.

The CDR3 region is CASSISGAQETQYF. The CDR3 coding sequence is TGTGCCAGTAGTATCTCGGGGGCACAAGAGACCCAGTACTTC. This chain joins TRBV19 and TRBJ2-5, with D possibly being TRBD1 or TRBD2 (6 bases each). V was clipped by 3 bases and J by 2 bases, with 10 bases between them. The germline CDR1 and CDR2 sequences are LNHDA and SQIVND (reference sequence). This CDR3 spans 14 amino acids.

This sequence joins TRBV21-1 and TRBJ2-2; the tabulated D call, TRBD1, remains unverified against the DNA. TRBV21-1 corresponds to a pseudogene. This CDR3 is built from 18 residues. Here the CDR3 reads CASSKRLRGGGDSRELFF. CDR3 sequence (DNA): TGTGCCAGCAGCAAAAGGCTGCGGGGCGGGGGGGATTCACGGGAGCTGTTTTTT.

The genes are TRBV7-9 and TRBJ2-3; 7 bases match TRBD1. Germline trimming cut 4 bases from V and 5 bases from J; bases unmatched to any gene: 21. Germline V gene sequence: CDR1 SEHNR, CDR2 FQNEAQ (reference sequence). The CDR3 length is 19 residues. CDR3 residues: CASSSISGLVLGGIDTQYF. The CDR3 region has the DNA TGTGCCAGCAGCTCCATTTCAGGACTCGTTTTAGGGGGCATAGATACGCAGTATTTT.

This rearrangement joins TRBV18 to TRBJ2-7; no firm D call. V lost 6 bases and J lost 5, with 11 bases in between. The CDR3 extends over 12 amino acids. Germline assignment: CDR1 KGHSH and CDR2 LQKENI. CDR3 nucleotide sequence: TGTGCCAGCTCTCCCACAAGGCACGAGCAGTACTTC. It codes for CASSPTRHEQYF. The full variable domain, completed using reference TRBV18 and TRBJ2-7, is NAGVMQNPRHLVRRRGQEARLRCSPMKGHSHVYWYRQLPEEGLKFMVYLQKENIIDESGMPKERFSAEFPKEGPSILRIQQVVRGDSAAYFCASSPTRHEQYFGPGTRLTVT.

This clonotype is classed as medium-sized (0.01 to 0.1%). The chain recombines TRBV19 with TRBJ2-2; D perhaps matches TRBD1 (5 bases). CDR3 size: 14 residues. Germline V CDR1 and CDR2: LNHDA, SQIVND (reference sequence). V was pared by 7 bases and J by 0 bases, with 9 bases between. The DNA of the CDR3 is TGTGCCAGTACCCACAGGCCGAACACCGGGGAGCTGTTTTTT. It encodes CASTHRPNTGELFF.

This clonotype was seen more than once but under ten times. The chain carries TRBV10-3 and TRBJ2-7; the D gene is possibly TRBD1 (5 bases). V lost 3 bases, J lost 7 bases, and 7 bases lay in between. The CDR3 has 11 residues. Germline assignment: CDR1 ENHRY and CDR2 SYGVKD. The CDR3 protein is CAISERQEQYF. Here the CDR3 DNA reads TGTGCCATCAGTGAAAGACAGGAGCAGTACTTC.

There are many counts of this clonotype. V and J are TRBV5-1 and TRBJ2-2; maybe TRBD2 (5 bases). CDR1 is SGHRS, CDR2 YFSETQ, per germline. There are 18 residues in the CDR3. Trimming left V 0 bases short and J 4 bases short, with 19 bases between. CDR3 sequence: CASSLAQFRGERTGELFF. In nucleotides, the CDR3 is TGCGCCAGCAGCTTGGCCCAATTCCGTGGGGAGCGCACCGGGGAGCTGTTTTTT.

In the case of this clonotype: The conserved closing phenylalanine or tryptophan is absent in this CDR3, likely reflecting a read error. Because the CDR3's place on the DNA is in doubt, the DNA is left out and the CDR3 is given as listed by TCRdb. This rearrangement joins TRBV5-1 to TRBJ1-4. Per the germline V gene, CDR1 is SGHRS and CDR2 is YFSETQ. The CDR3 length equals 9 residues, ends included. The CDR3 loop is CASSCPEEV.

This chain uses TRBV20-1 with TRBJ1-4, with D hard to call. The CDR3 spans 12 residues. In germline, CDR1 is DFQATT, CDR2 SNEGSKA (reference sequence). Trimming removed 7 bases from V and 4 bases from J, with 10 bases in between. The CDR3 sequence: CSVFRNNEKLFF. Written as DNA, the CDR3 is TGCAGTGTATTCAGAAATAATGAAAAACTGTTTTTT.

V gene TRBV14 combines with J gene TRBJ2-1; 7 bases map to TRBD1. The junction had 8 bases not matched to a gene; V was cut back by 5 bases and J by 1 base. CDR1 is SGHDN, CDR2 FVKESK, per germline. The CDR3 has 16 amino acids. The CDR3 protein is CASSSTQGNSYNEQFF. The CDR3, as DNA: TGTGCCAGCAGCTCTACACAGGGGAATTCCTACAATGAGCAGTTCTTC.

This clonotype came up a few times. This chain joins TRBV6-5 and TRBJ1-3; D ambiguous. Trimming pared 2 bases from V and 6 bases from J, leaving 11 bases between. The CDR3 has 14 amino acids. Germline V gene lookup returns CDR1 MNHEY and CDR2 SVGAGI. Here the CDR3 reads CASSYRMGANTIYF. In nucleotides, the CDR3 is TGTGCCAGCAGTTACCGCATGGGAGCAAACACCATATATTTT.

The CDR3 loop is CASSTYPLDGYGYTF. The DNA for the CDR3 is TGTGCCAGCAGTACGTACCCCCTCGATGGCTATGGCTACACCTTC. The rearrangement uses TRBV6-2 or TRBV6-3 and TRBJ1-2; D unresolved. V was pared by 5 bases and J by 4 bases, with 17 bases between. Germline-derived CDR1 and CDR2 are MNHEY and SVGEGT. The CDR3 is 15 residues long.

This clonotype was picked up a small number of times. This chain uses TRBV18 with TRBJ1-6, with TRBD1 matching over 8 bases. Unmatched junction bases numbered 2, after V lost 3 bases and J lost 7 bases. CDR1 is KGHSH and CDR2 is LQKENI in the germline V gene. The CDR3 contains 14 residues. In DNA form, the CDR3 reads TGTGCCAGCTCACCCCAGGGGGCCAATTCACCCCTCCACTTT. Translated: CASSPQGANSPLHF.

This chain links TRBV12-3 or TRBV12-4 with TRBJ2-2; tentatively, D is TRBD1 (6 bases). V was clipped by 5 bases and J by 11 bases, with 15 bases between them. This CDR3 spans 13 amino acids. The CDR3 loop is CASSPIGGGELFF. The CDR3 nucleotides read TGTGCCAGCAGTCCAATTGGGGGCGGCGAGCTGTTTTTT.

This chain uses TRBV6-6 with TRBJ2-1; perhaps TRBD2 as D (5 bases). Trimming left V 5 bases short and J 3 bases short, with 11 bases between. CDR1 is MNHNY, CDR2 SVGAGI, per germline (reference sequence). The CDR3 contains 14 residues. The CDR3 sequence is CASSPPGSYNEQFF. CDR3 DNA sequence: TGTGCCAGCAGTCCACCGGGGAGCTACAATGAGCAGTTCTTC.

The J gene is TRBJ2-6, the V gene TRBV29-1; 7 bases fit TRBD1. The CDR3 is made up of 19 amino acids. Germline V gene data show CDR1 as SQVTM and CDR2 as ANQGSEA. The V segment lost 6 bases and the J segment 0 bases; nucleotides outside the gene matches: 17. Written as DNA, the CDR3 is TGCAGCGTCGACCCACAGGGGACCACTCCCGGCTCTGGGGCCAACGTCCTGACTTTC. Protein sequence: CSVDPQGTTPGSGANVLTF.

The chain carries TRBV5-4 and TRBJ1-3; TRBD1 matches at 11 bases. The germline gives CDR1 SGHNT, CDR2 YYREEE (reference sequence). The CDR3 is 15 residues long. The V and J ends lost 3 bases and 3 bases, in that order; junction bases with no gene match: 2. For the CDR3, the DNA is TGTGCCAGCAGCTGGGGGACAGGGGGTGGAAACACCATATATTTT. Amino acids: CASSWGTGGGNTIYF.